This is a list of T cell receptor beta chains from one sample in a study of T cell responses to AZD1222 COVID-19 vaccine. Assay: immunoSEQ multiplex PCR; the TCRdb copy retains only in-frame clones and omits some. The table has approximately 200,000 clones, around 86% seen once. Source: peripheral blood, taken on day 0 of MenACWY control vaccination. The receptors come from an adult in good health. Both conserved end residues are trimmed from each CDR3. The order of the fields is CDR3 protein, CDR3 length, V gene, J gene.

CDR3 protein: ASSLVGTPGYT; CDR3 length: 11; V gene: TRBV7-9; J gene: TRBJ1-2
CDR3 protein: ASSTGGVDGYT; CDR3 length: 11; V gene: TRBV2; J gene: TRBJ1-2
CDR3 protein: ASRFLPGGDEQY; CDR3 length: 12; V gene: TRBV6-5; J gene: TRBJ2-7
CDR3 protein: ASSFFGTIHEQY; CDR3 length: 12; V gene: TRBV28; J gene: TRBJ2-7
CDR3 protein: ATGAGEKLF; CDR3 length: 9; V gene: TRBV24-1; J gene: TRBJ1-4
CDR3 protein: ASSQEPEGQEQF; CDR3 length: 12; V gene: TRBV4-2; J gene: TRBJ2-1
CDR3 protein: ASRPQVNTEAF; CDR3 length: 11; V gene: TRBV21-1; J gene: TRBJ1-1
CDR3 protein: ASSFGQHTDTQY; CDR3 length: 12; V gene: TRBV7-2; J gene: TRBJ2-3
CDR3 protein: ASSPRGTDTQY; CDR3 length: 11; V gene: TRBV19; J gene: TRBJ2-3
CDR3 protein: ASSLAGYGYT; CDR3 length: 10; V gene: TRBV5-1; J gene: TRBJ1-2
CDR3 protein: ASSLGALSNQPQH; CDR3 length: 13; V gene: TRBV5-6; J gene: TRBJ1-5
CDR3 protein: ASSPRKGPSSGNTIY; CDR3 length: 15; V gene: TRBV18; J gene: TRBJ1-3
CDR3 protein: ASRDSRGLEAF; CDR3 length: 11; V gene: TRBV12-3/TRBV12-4; J gene: TRBJ1-1
CDR3 protein: SVERETPNEQF; CDR3 length: 11; V gene: TRBV29-1; J gene: TRBJ2-1
CDR3 protein: AWTLGSGGRETQY; CDR3 length: 13; V gene: TRBV30; J gene: TRBJ2-5
CDR3 protein: ASRPGGEANNEQF; CDR3 length: 13; V gene: TRBV12-1; J gene: TRBJ2-1
CDR3 protein: ASSLGAASSYEQY; CDR3 length: 13; V gene: TRBV3-1/TRBV3-2; J gene: TRBJ2-7
CDR3 protein: ASSRRGMGEKLF; CDR3 length: 12; V gene: TRBV19; J gene: TRBJ1-4
CDR3 protein: ASSHRGTGGGSF; CDR3 length: 12; V gene: TRBV7-8; J gene: TRBJ1-1
CDR3 protein: ATSRERAGGPGGTQY; CDR3 length: 15; V gene: TRBV15; J gene: TRBJ2-5
CDR3 protein: ATSRTTGPQPQH; CDR3 length: 12; V gene: TRBV15; J gene: TRBJ1-5
CDR3 protein: ASSYHPYEQY; CDR3 length: 10; V gene: TRBV6-2/TRBV6-3; J gene: TRBJ2-7
CDR3 protein: ASSVGARYGYT; CDR3 length: 11; V gene: TRBV28; J gene: TRBJ1-2
CDR3 protein: ASSLFLFEGAGELF; CDR3 length: 14; V gene: TRBV11-2; J gene: TRBJ2-2
CDR3 protein: ASSNRVHGYT; CDR3 length: 10; V gene: TRBV19; J gene: TRBJ1-2
CDR3 protein: ASSLNSYYEQY; CDR3 length: 11; V gene: TRBV5-6; J gene: TRBJ2-7
CDR3 protein: ASSLRGTYTDTQY; CDR3 length: 13; V gene: TRBV5-1; J gene: TRBJ2-3
CDR3 protein: ASSPKRDEQY; CDR3 length: 10; V gene: TRBV23-1; J gene: TRBJ2-7
CDR3 protein: ASSSLSVRGQGVFYEQY; CDR3 length: 17; V gene: TRBV7-8; J gene: TRBJ2-7
CDR3 protein: ASSYHPRGGYGYT; CDR3 length: 13; V gene: TRBV19; J gene: TRBJ1-2
CDR3 protein: ASGRRQGSNQPQH; CDR3 length: 13; V gene: TRBV2; J gene: TRBJ1-5
CDR3 protein: ASSLAPGYEQY; CDR3 length: 11; V gene: TRBV7-6; J gene: TRBJ2-7
CDR3 protein: ASSLVGGDLDYT; CDR3 length: 12; V gene: TRBV5-4; J gene: TRBJ1-2
CDR3 protein: SVETPGVLREQY; CDR3 length: 12; V gene: TRBV29-1; J gene: TRBJ2-7
CDR3 protein: ASNQRRQGIYEQY; CDR3 length: 13; V gene: TRBV5-6; J gene: TRBJ2-7
CDR3 protein: ASSGIAGGAYNEQF; CDR3 length: 14; V gene: TRBV25-1; J gene: TRBJ2-1
CDR3 protein: ASSPQDRVAF; CDR3 length: 10; V gene: TRBV18; J gene: TRBJ1-1
CDR3 protein: ASSPLPATKGDGYGYT; CDR3 length: 16; V gene: TRBV18; J gene: TRBJ1-2
CDR3 protein: ASTPGTVSSPLH; CDR3 length: 12; V gene: TRBV27; J gene: TRBJ1-6
CDR3 protein: ASSDSPNTEAF; CDR3 length: 11; V gene: TRBV18; J gene: TRBJ1-1
CDR3 protein: ASSDGMEGSTDTQY; CDR3 length: 14; V gene: TRBV6-4; J gene: TRBJ2-3
CDR3 protein: ASSASGQVEAF; CDR3 length: 11; V gene: TRBV9; J gene: TRBJ1-1
CDR3 protein: SASPGTSEAEQF; CDR3 length: 12; V gene: TRBV20-1; J gene: TRBJ2-1
CDR3 protein: ASSTDRGLNYGYT; CDR3 length: 13; V gene: TRBV19; J gene: TRBJ1-2
CDR3 protein: ASSQGQTGRNTEAF; CDR3 length: 14; V gene: TRBV4-1; J gene: TRBJ1-1
CDR3 protein: ASSHPDRGTEAF; CDR3 length: 12; V gene: TRBV4-2; J gene: TRBJ1-1
CDR3 protein: ASTMAGGFSGANVLT; CDR3 length: 15; V gene: TRBV27; J gene: TRBJ2-6
CDR3 protein: ASSLAAGGSTDTQY; CDR3 length: 14; V gene: TRBV7-2; J gene: TRBJ2-3
CDR3 protein: ASRHRQGAYGEKLF; CDR3 length: 14; V gene: TRBV19; J gene: TRBJ1-4
CDR3 protein: ASSLSQSGFYEQY; CDR3 length: 13; V gene: TRBV27; J gene: TRBJ2-7
CDR3 protein: ASSLTNEETQY; CDR3 length: 11; V gene: TRBV5-4; J gene: TRBJ2-5
CDR3 protein: ASSLVGTGVVDEQF; CDR3 length: 14; V gene: TRBV7-9; J gene: TRBJ2-1
CDR3 protein: ATRGGGPVYGYT; CDR3 length: 12; V gene: TRBV28; J gene: TRBJ1-2
CDR3 protein: ASSLGPSMGADTQY; CDR3 length: 14; V gene: TRBV7-8; J gene: TRBJ2-3
CDR3 protein: ASSRPRQGTNEKLF; CDR3 length: 14; V gene: TRBV11-1; J gene: TRBJ1-4